This T cell receptor (beta chain) was captured by sequencing in a study of vaccination effects on CD4 cells after COVID-19. Study-level background: Every well housed around 2 million PBMC, which grew in culture alongside 9 to 10 IU/ml IL-2 and 8.5 to 10 ug/ml peptides.

As concerns this clone: The antigen is undetermined.

Isolating CD4+ T cells followed around nine days of culture. Of the BNT162b2 and mRNA-1273 vaccines, participants received two doses of one or the other. Cultures had half their medium replaced with IL-2 medium on days 3 and 7. Profiled with immunoSEQ multiplex PCR; TCRdb holds only in-frame clones, not every one. The sample yields fewer than 35,000 clones, around 74% seen once. The CDR3 extends over 15 amino acids. Trimming pared 7 bases from V and 4 bases from J, leaving 18 bases between. Germline V CDR1 and CDR2: MDHEN, SYDVKM. The origin of this receptor is a human donor who received a COVID-19 vaccine. V usage is TRBV28 and J usage is TRBJ2-3, with a possible D match to TRBD1 (5 bases). This sample comprised CD4+ T cells from PBMCs cultured without peptide, obtained after COVID-19 vaccination. CDR3 sequence: CASKGSQVGADTQYF. The DNA of the CDR3 is TGTGCCAGCAAGGGTAGTCAGGTAGGGGCAGATACGCAGTATTTT.